This TCR beta chain is drawn from a study of T cell responses to AZD1222 COVID-19 vaccine. Study-wide results and limits: Unmutated regions of variants are reportedly targeted by nearly half of spike-specific TCRs. Only a handful of AZD1222 recipients, several in all, had baseline seropositivity. The CD4 TCRs associated with vaccination extended across spike and predominated at 160-218 and 743-854.

Regarding this clone: The antigen is not known.

Profiled with immunoSEQ multiplex PCR; TCRdb holds only in-frame clones, not every one. Of around 130,000 clones listed, 89% are singletons. The germline V gene encodes CDR1 MNHEY and CDR2 SMNVEV (reference sequence). CDR3 size: 13 residues. V was clipped by 5 bases and J by 10 bases; unmatched bases: 8. The starting material was peripheral blood, obtained on day 0 of AZD1222 vaccination. The rearrangement links TRBV27 to TRBJ1-1; TRBD1 agrees at 9 bases. This receptor was taken from an adult in good health. The CDR3 is CASSPQGAVGAFF. Here the CDR3 DNA reads TGTGCCAGCAGTCCACAGGGGGCCGTGGGAGCTTTCTTT.